A single sample gave rise to the 13 T cell receptor beta chains below, sequenced in a study of identical twins (dated by TCRdb to 2016 to 2017). Libraries were prepared through 5' RACE. For sequencing, an Illumina HiSeq 2000 was employed. Through fastp at Q25 and MiXCR, TCRdb rebuilt clones from the public reads, retaining in-frame beta chains. CDR3 protein duplicates are merged, each entry listing the most common genes and DNA. The sample yields roughly 250,000 distinct CDR3 sequences; around an eighth were counted once. The ten largest clones add up to 7% to 9% of the sample. Sequenced input: memory (CD45RO+) T cells sorted from blood. Reading the label with the study, this specimen's cell subset or site is: CD45RO+ enriched T cells. The receptors shown here come from a woman between 18 and 30 years old in good health.

In this sample, this clonotype turned up a few times. The chain's CDR3 is CASSKALAGAYNEQFF. In DNA, the CDR3 is TGTGCCAGCAGCAAAGCGCTGGCGGGAGCCTACAATGAGCAGTTCTTC. V gene TRBV21-1 combines with J gene TRBJ2-1; the D call in the table, TRBD2, was not verified against the DNA. TRBV21-1 is shown as a pseudogene. The length of the CDR3 is 16 residues.

This clonotype occurred many times. V is TRBV29-1 and J is TRBJ2-6; D unclear. The CDR3 loop spans 14 amino acids. Germline loops: CDR1 SQVTM, CDR2 ANQGSEA. Trimming left V 5 bases short and J 0 bases short, with 8 bases between. CDR3 DNA: TGCAGCGTTCTAGAGGTCTCTGGGGCCAACGTCCTGACTTTC. This gives the protein CSVLEVSGANVLTF.

In this sample, this clonotype turned up a few times. V and J are TRBV6-5 and TRBJ1-2, with D uncertain. CDR1 and CDR2 (germline): MNHEY, SVGAGI. V shed 2 bases and J shed 4 bases, with 14 bases lying between them. The CDR3 is 15 amino acids. The CDR3 nucleotides are TGTGCCAGCAGTTACGGAGGCAGTGCCGCCTATGGCTACACCTTC. This translates into CASSYGGSAAYGYTF.

Ten or more counts support this clonotype. The V and J genes are TRBV9 and TRBJ1-3; D perhaps matches TRBD1 (6 bases). CDR1 and CDR2 (germline): SGDLS, YYNGEE. The CDR3 is 14 residues long. V shed 2 bases and J shed 1 base, with 7 bases lying between them. DNA for the CDR3: TGTGCCAGCAGCGTCAGGGGATCTGGAAACACCATATATTTT. Its translation is CASSVRGSGNTIYF.

The chain recombines TRBV20-1 with TRBJ2-3; 7 bases match TRBD2. Germline V gene lookup returns CDR1 DFQATT and CDR2 SNEGSKA (reference sequence). The CDR3 is made up of 16 amino acids. The ends lost 6 bases at V and 1 base at J; junction bases unmatched: 13. CDR3 amino acids: CSARTARGSGTDTQYF. As DNA, the CDR3 is TGCAGTGCCCGTACTGCGCGGGGGTCCGGCACAGATACGCAGTATTTT.

This clonotype was seen more than once but under ten times. The chain couples TRBV3-1 to TRBJ2-1, with D perhaps TRBD1 or TRBD2 (5 bases each). The CDR3 is 12 amino acids. Deletions cut 8 bases from V and 7 bases from J, with 12 bases between. Germline-derived CDR1 and CDR2 are LGHDT and YNNKEL (reference sequence). CDR3 nucleotides: TGTGCCAGCTCCACTTGGGGGAATGAGCAGTTCTTC. Translation: CASSTWGNEQFF.

This chain joins TRBV20-1 and TRBJ1-2, with 7 bases matching TRBD1. The germline V gene encodes CDR1 DFQATT and CDR2 SNEGSKA (reference sequence). The CDR3 covers 12 residues. The V segment lost 4 bases and the J segment 7 bases; nucleotides outside the gene matches: 6. The CDR3 bases are TGCAGTGCTATAGGGGGCGCGTTTGGCTACACCTTC. Translation: CSAIGGAFGYTF.

The table lists this clonotype with a few counts. This chain links TRBV20-1 with TRBJ1-1, with TRBD1 matching over 7 bases. From germline, CDR1 is DFQATT and CDR2 SNEGSKA (reference sequence). The CDR3 runs 14 residues. J was trimmed by 4 bases and V by 0 bases; bases with no gene match: 5. CDR3 region: CSARDPRGSTEAFF. CDR3 in DNA: TGCAGTGCTAGAGATCCCAGGGGGAGCACTGAAGCTTTCTTT.

This clonotype was observed a few times. The chain couples TRBV2 to TRBJ2-3, with unresolved D. Germline V CDR1 and CDR2: SNHLY, FYNNEI. This CDR3 comprises 12 residues. V lost 5 bases and J lost 2, with 5 bases in between. CDR3: CASSTDTDTQYF. The CDR3 nucleotides are TGTGCCAGCAGTACTGACACAGATACGCAGTATTTT. The full variable domain, completed using reference TRBV2 and TRBJ2-3, is EPEVTQTPSHQVTQMGQEVILRCVPISNHLYFYWYRQILGQKVEFLVSFYNNEISEKSEIFDDQFSVERPDGSNFTLKIRSTKLEDSAMYFCASSTDTDTQYFGPGTRLTVL.

The V gene is TRBV20-1, the J gene TRBJ1-4, with D perhaps TRBD1 (5 bases). The CDR3 length is 12 residues. CDR1 and CDR2 (germline): DFQATT, SNEGSKA (reference sequence). Trimming left V 3 bases short and J 7 bases short, with 9 bases between. CDR3 loop: CSASGGVEKLFF. CDR3 DNA sequence: TGCAGTGCTAGTGGGGGGGTTGAAAAACTGTTTTTT.

The gene calls are TRBV7-2 and TRBJ2-7; D possibly uses TRBD1 or TRBD2 (6 bases each). Germline V gene data show CDR1 as SGHTA and CDR2 as FQGNSA. The CDR3 covers 14 residues. Trimming removed 5 bases from V and 3 bases from J, with 14 bases in between. The CDR3 DNA follows: TGTGCCAGCAGCACTGGGGGGCCCGGCTACGAGCAGTACTTC. It is translated as CASSTGGPGYEQYF. The full variable domain, rest sourced from reference TRBV7-2 and TRBJ2-7, is GAGVSQSPSNKVTEKGKDVELRCDPISGHTALYWYRQSLGQGLEFLIYFQGNSAPDKSGLPSDRFSAERTGGSVSTLTIQRTQQEDSAVYLCASSTGGPGYEQYFGPGTRLTVT.

This clonotype was observed at least ten times. The chain links TRBV2 to TRBJ1-2; 8 bases are shared with TRBD1. CDR1 and CDR2 (germline): SNHLY, FYNNEI. Trimming at V came to 4 bases and at J to 6 bases, leaving 4 bases not matched to a gene. The CDR3 is made up of 13 amino acids. CDR3 coding DNA: TGTGCCAGCAGTGCAGGACAGGGAGATGGCTACACCTTC. Translation: CASSAGQGDGYTF. The full variable domain, in which reference TRBV2 and TRBJ1-2 provide the parts outside the CDR3, is EPEVTQTPSHQVTQMGQEVILRCVPISNHLYFYWYRQILGQKVEFLVSFYNNEISEKSEIFDDQFSVERPDGSNFTLKIRSTKLEDSAMYFCASSAGQGDGYTFGSGTRLTVV.

This clonotype occurred a few times. V and J are TRBV27 and TRBJ1-5; tentative D call: TRBD1 (6 bases). The V gene's germline CDR1 is MNHEY and CDR2 SMNVEV (reference sequence). This CDR3 has 13 residues. V dropped 6 bases and J dropped 9 bases, with 15 bases sitting between them. CDR3 in DNA: TGTGCCAGCAGGGAGGGGGGTTATGGGCCCCAGCATTTT. This sequence encodes CASREGGYGPQHF.